The 32 T cell receptor beta chains below come from one sample, sequenced in a study of T cells in Graves' hyperthyroidism and ophthalmopathy. TCR beta CDR3 regions were amplified from RNA transcripts. The HTBI primer set served for first-round RT-PCR of the TCR CDR3. TCRdb called the multiplex PCR reads again in MiXCR, with one record for every CDR3 protein. The sample comprises around 800,000 distinct CDR3 sequences, roughly 40% of which are singletons, and approximately 10% rests with the top ten. The sequencing input was blood. The receptor source for this set is a man between 18 and 29 years old with Graves' hyperthyroidism.

This clonotype has a count of ten or more. The J gene is TRBJ1-1, the V gene TRBV29-1; 9 nucleotides line up with TRBD1. The CDR3 has 13 residues. Germline V gene lookup returns CDR1 SQVTM and CDR2 ANQGSEA. V shed 7 bases, J shed 2 bases, and the junction held 5 bases outside the gene matches. Written as DNA, the CDR3 is TGCAGCGGACGACAGGGGGAAAACACTGAAGCTTTCTTT. Its protein is CSGRQGENTEAFF. Based on the CDR3 plus reference TRBV29-1 and TRBJ1-1, the full variable domain is SAVISQKPSRDICQRGTSLTIQCQVDSQVTMMFWYRQQPGQSLTLIATANQGSEATYESGFVIDKFPISRPNLTFSTLTVSNMSPEDSSIYLCSGRQGENTEAFFGQGTRLTVV.

The chain combines TRBV5-6 with TRBJ1-1; 12 bases are shared with TRBD1. J gave up 8 bases and V 6 bases, and 5 bases lay outside the gene matches. This CDR3 is built from 13 residues. Germline V gene sequence: CDR1 SGHDT, CDR2 YYEEEE. CDR3 coding DNA: TGTGCCAGCATCGGGACAGGGGGCAAGGAAGCTTTCTTT. It is translated as CASIGTGGKEAFF.

V gene TRBV29-1 combines with J gene TRBJ2-6; a possible D gene is TRBD1 (5 bases). Germline CDR1 SQVTM, CDR2 ANQGSEA. V was clipped by 6 bases and J by 0 bases, with 15 bases between them. The CDR3 sequence is 16 residues long. The CDR3 DNA is TGCAGCGTGGCAGGGTTCAAGAGCTCTGGGGCCAACGTCCTGACTTTC. Translation gives CSVAGFKSSGANVLTF. The variable domain in full, completed from reference TRBV29-1 and TRBJ2-6, reads SAVISQKPSRDICQRGTSLTIQCQVDSQVTMMFWYRQQPGQSLTLIATANQGSEATYESGFVIDKFPISRPNLTFSTLTVSNMSPEDSSIYLCSVAGFKSSGANVLTFGAGSRLTVL.

With respect to this clonotype: One end of the junction varies from germline; a read error may be responsible. The chain joins TRBV5-6 to TRBJ2-7; D is undetermined. CDR3 length: 12 residues. Germline V lookup: CDR1 SGHDT, CDR2 YYEEEE. CDR3 coding DNA: TGTGCCAGCAGCTTGGGCGGATACGAGCAGTGCTTC. It is translated as CASSLGGYEQCF.

Points on this clonotype: One junction end does not reproduce the germline sequence, and a read error may be involved. The rearrangement joins TRBV7-9 to TRBJ2-6; TRBD2 matches at 12 bases. Germline V lookup: CDR1 SEHNR, CDR2 FQNEAQ (reference sequence). The CDR3 loop spans 14 amino acids. The CDR3, as DNA: TGTGCCAGCAGCCTACTAGCGGGGGGCAACGTCCTGACTTTC. This encodes CASSLLAGGNVLTF.

Turning to this clonotype: This sequence may be a read error, since a much larger clone differs from it by one base. The chain is built from TRBV5-1 and TRBJ1-1, with D maybe TRBD1 (5 bases). V was cut by 6 bases and J by 1 base, with 10 bases left in between. Germline V CDR1 and CDR2: SGHRS, YFSETQ. The CDR3 runs to 13 residues. Written as DNA, the CDR3 is TGCGCCAGCATGGGACCGGCGAACACTGAAGCTTTCTTT. Translation gives CASMGPANTEAFF.

The chain is built from TRBV19 and TRBJ1-1; a possible D gene is TRBD1 (6 bases). Germline values: CDR1 LNHDA, CDR2 SQIVND (reference sequence). V lost 3 bases and J lost 2, with 10 bases in between. The CDR3 loop spans 14 amino acids. The CDR3 DNA reads TGTGCCAGTAGTATGTTCGGGGGCAACACTGAAGCTTTCTTT. Residues: CASSMFGGNTEAFF.

This rearrangement joins TRBV20-1 to TRBJ2-7; maybe TRBD2 (6 bases). Looked up from germline, CDR1 is DFQATT and CDR2 is SNEGSKA (reference sequence). Trimming stripped 5 bases from V and 2 bases from J, with 10 bases between. The CDR3 contains 12 residues. CDR3 coding DNA: TGCAGTGCTGGAGGGACGGCCTACGAGCAGTACTTC. It translates to CSAGGTAYEQYF.

This clonotype was seen ten or more times. The gene calls are TRBV29-1 and TRBJ1-1; 8 positions agree with TRBD1. V lost 3 bases to trimming and J lost 11 bases; unmatched junction nucleotides: 14. The CDR3 is made up of 14 amino acids. CDR1 and CDR2 from the germline V gene are SQVTM and ANQGSEA. The CDR3 nucleotides read TGCAGCGTTGAGGGCGGACAGGGATCACGATCGGCTTTCTTT. Its translation: CSVEGGQGSRSAFF.

This clonotype was found a few times. The chain combines TRBV20-1 with TRBJ1-3; 9 nucleotides agree with TRBD1. V shed 5 bases and J 7 bases; nucleotides not matched to a gene: 9. Per germline, CDR1 DFQATT and CDR2 SNEGSKA (reference sequence). This CDR3 is 14 amino acids long. CDR3 protein: CSAGGQGFGNTIYF. The CDR3 nucleotides are TGCAGTGCTGGGGGACAGGGATTTGGCAACACCATATATTTT.

For this clonotype: Its ends do not fully match the called genes, so a read error is possible. CDR3 sequence (DNA): TGTGCCGGCAGTATTAGCGGGTCCCGAATCTACGAGCAGTACTTC. This encodes CAGSISGSRIYEQYF. The V and J genes are TRBV6-1 and TRBJ2-7; 7 nucleotides agree with TRBD2. This CDR3 region has 15 residues. Germline V gives CDR1 MNHNS, CDR2 SASEGT.

The genes are TRBV7-2 and TRBJ2-7; D unclear. Germline CDR1 and CDR2: SGHTA and FQGNSA. V was shortened by 2 bases and J by 4 bases, with 12 bases between the two germline ends. This CDR3 is built from 14 residues. CDR3 residues: CASSLRPDIYEQYF. The CDR3 DNA sequence: TGTGCCAGCAGCTTACGCCCTGATATTTACGAGCAGTACTTC.

This clonotype occurred a few times. The chain carries TRBV7-9 and TRBJ2-2; D may correspond to TRBD1 or TRBD2 (5 bases each). This CDR3 spans 15 amino acids. The germline V gene has CDR1 SEHNR and CDR2 FQNEAQ (reference sequence). The ends were cut back, 1 base at V and 0 bases at J, with 6 bases in the middle. CDR3 nucleotides: TGTGCCAGCAGCTTAGTGGGGGCGAACACCGGGGAGCTGTTTTTT. This encodes CASSLVGANTGELFF.

This clonotype was picked up many times. The chain combines TRBV11-2 with TRBJ2-5, with TRBD2 matching 10 bases. Germline V gene data show CDR1 as SGHAT and CDR2 as FQNNGV. CDR3 size: 15 residues. The V and J ends lost 4 bases and 5 bases, in that order; junction bases with no gene match: 7. The CDR3 DNA is TGTGCCAGCAGCTCACCTAGCGGGAGTTTTGAGACCCAGTACTTC. Translating gives CASSSPSGSFETQYF.

On this clonotype: A much larger clone lies one base from this, so it may be a read error. Given the absence of the conserved phenylalanine or tryptophan at the CDR3 end, a read error is likely. The chain employs TRBV29-1 and TRBJ2-5; unclear D gene. Trimming left V 2 bases short and J 5 bases short, with 6 bases between. The CDR3 has 11 amino acids. From germline, CDR1 is SQVTM and CDR2 ANQGSEA. This CDR3 reads CSVERIETQYL. The CDR3 DNA follows: TGCAGCGTTGAAAGGATTGAGACCCAGTACCTC.

This clonotype was seen ten or more times. The chain joins TRBV20-1 to TRBJ2-7; 9 positions agree with TRBD1. CDR1 is DFQATT, CDR2 SNEGSKA, per germline (reference sequence). The CDR3 is 13 residues long. V shed 6 bases, J shed 2 bases, and the junction held 5 bases outside the gene matches. The CDR3 sequence is CSAGDRAAYEQYF. The DNA for the CDR3 is TGCAGTGCCGGGGACAGGGCGGCCTACGAGCAGTACTTC.

This chain links TRBV9 with TRBJ1-1; tentatively, D is TRBD1 (5 bases). V dropped 3 bases and J dropped 4 bases, with 16 bases sitting between them. Germline V CDR1 and CDR2: SGDLS, YYNGEE. CDR3 length: 15 amino acids. CDR3 protein: CASSAQGAGITEAFF. DNA for the CDR3: TGTGCCAGCAGCGCCCAAGGCGCAGGGATCACTGAAGCTTTCTTT. The complete variable domain, with remaining parts taken from reference TRBV9 and TRBJ1-1, reads DSGVTQTPKHLITATGQRVTLRCSPRSGDLSVYWYQQSLDQGLQFLIQYYNGEERAKGNILERFSAQQFPDLHSELNLSSLELGDSALYFCASSAQGAGITEAFFGQGTRLTVV.

In regard to this clonotype: This CDR3 fails to terminate in the conserved phenylalanine or tryptophan, so it likely reflects a read error. The gene calls are TRBV7-3 and TRBJ2-7; 12 bases map to TRBD2. V lost 5 bases to trimming and J lost 2 bases; unmatched junction nucleotides: 4. Germline values: CDR1 SGHTA, CDR2 FQGTGA. The CDR3 is 15 residues long. This chain's CDR3 is CASSPGLAGTYEQYL. DNA for the CDR3: TGTGCCAGCAGCCCAGGACTAGCGGGAACCTACGAGCAGTACCTC.

This clonotype has more than one count but fewer than ten. The rearrangement uses TRBV7-2 and TRBJ1-2; TRBD1 aligns across 9 bases. Germline trimming cut 5 bases from V and 0 bases from J; bases unmatched to any gene: 4. CDR1 and CDR2 (germline): SGHTA, FQGNSA. This CDR3 has 15 residues. Written as DNA, the CDR3 is TGTGCCAGCAGCAATACAGGGGGCCCTAACTATGGCTACACCTTC. Translating gives CASSNTGGPNYGYTF.

The chain is built from TRBV7-9 and TRBJ1-1; 7 bases map to TRBD1. Germline V gene lookup returns CDR1 SEHNR and CDR2 FQNEAQ (reference sequence). The CDR3 consists of 13 residues. Losses at the gene ends were 5 bases for V and 5 bases for J; bases not matched to a gene: 5. Written as DNA, the CDR3 is TGTGCCAGCAGCGCAACAGGGGAAACTGAAGCTTTCTTT. It encodes CASSATGETEAFF. The entire variable domain, with the rest obtained from reference TRBV7-9 and TRBJ1-1, is as follows: DTGVSQNPRHKITKRGQNVTFRCDPISEHNRLYWYRQTLGQGPEFLTYFQNEAQLEKSRLLSDRFSAERPKGSFSTLEIQRTEQGDSAMYLCASSATGETEAFFGQGTRLTVV.

Regarding this clonotype: This may arise from a read error, as a much more abundant clone is one base away. The rearrangement joins TRBV9 to TRBJ1-6; D perhaps matches TRBD1 (5 bases). V was cut by 4 bases and J by 10 bases, with 15 bases left in between. Germline CDR1 reads SGDLS; CDR2 reads YYNGEE. The CDR3 loop spans 14 amino acids. The CDR3 nucleotides read TGTGCCAGCAGCAGGAACAGGACAAGGTCACCCCTCCACTTT. As protein: CASSRNRTRSPLHF.

J is TRBJ2-7 and V is TRBV5-6, with D possibly TRBD1 on 6 matching bases. CDR1 and CDR2 (germline): SGHDT, YYEEEE. The CDR3 is made up of 14 amino acids. The ends were cut back, 1 base at V and 2 bases at J, with 10 bases in the middle. The CDR3 DNA follows: TGTGCCAGCAGCTTGAGGCAGGGGACCTACGAGCAGTACTTC. This gives the protein CASSLRQGTYEQYF.

This chain connects TRBV9 to TRBJ2-3; no reliable D call. Germline V lookup: CDR1 SGDLS, CDR2 YYNGEE. The CDR3 sequence is 13 residues long. Trimming shortened V by 4 bases and J by 4 bases, and 10 bases separated the two germline ends. The CDR3 sequence is CASSFARSDTQYF. The CDR3 nucleotides are TGTGCCAGCAGCTTTGCCCGATCAGATACGCAGTATTTT.

V usage is TRBV5-8 and J usage is TRBJ1-6; 7 bases fit TRBD1. The junction had 5 bases not matched to a gene; V was cut back by 0 bases and J by 8 bases. There are 15 residues in the CDR3. Germline V gene data show CDR1 as SGHTS and CDR2 as YDEGEE. CDR3 bases: TGTGCCAGCAGCTTGGCCCCCGACAGGGATTCACCCCTCCACTTT. It specifies CASSLAPDRDSPLHF.

Of note for this clonotype: Just one base apart from a much larger clone, this may be a read error. The rearrangement links TRBV9 to TRBJ1-1, with D unresolved. Germline CDR1 and CDR2: SGDLS and YYNGEE. The ends were cut back, 0 bases at V and 6 bases at J, with 9 bases in the middle. The CDR3 loop spans 13 amino acids. In nucleotides, the CDR3 is TGTGCCAGCAGCGTAGGGGTATACGCTGAAGCTTTCTTT. Its translation is CASSVGVYAEAFF.

The J gene is TRBJ2-5, the V gene TRBV7-2, with D possibly TRBD2 on 6 matching bases. The V end was cut by 1 base, the J end by 2 bases, with 14 bases between. Germline V gene lookup returns CDR1 SGHTA and CDR2 FQGNSA. The CDR3 covers 16 residues. The CDR3 nucleotides read TGTGCCAGCAGCTTAGGCTCTTGGGGGACTCAAGAGACCCAGTACTTC. Residues: CASSLGSWGTQETQYF.

This clonotype has a count of ten or more. V is TRBV7-2 and J is TRBJ2-7; D may correspond to TRBD1 or TRBD2 (5 bases each). The CDR3 contains 13 residues. CDR1 is SGHTA and CDR2 is FQGNSA in the germline V gene. The V end was cut by 6 bases, the J end by 0 bases, with 9 bases between. CDR3 amino acids: CASRGGGSYEQYF. The CDR3 bases are TGTGCCAGCAGGGGTGGGGGCTCCTACGAGCAGTACTTC.

V and J are TRBV29-1 and TRBJ2-5, with TRBD1 matching 9 bases. Trimming took 4 bases from V and 4 from J; bases not matched to a gene: 4. CDR3 length equals 13 residues. Germline CDR1 is SQVTM and CDR2 is ANQGSEA. Here the CDR3 reads CSVATGGRETQYF. The CDR3 bases are TGCAGCGTTGCGACAGGGGGACGAGAGACCCAGTACTTC.

This clonotype was seen many times. This rearrangement joins TRBV7-9 to TRBJ2-7; TRBD2 matches at 10 bases. The CDR3 spans 15 residues. Losses at the gene ends were 2 bases for V and 5 bases for J; bases not matched to a gene: 6. The germline V gene encodes CDR1 SEHNR and CDR2 FQNEAQ (reference sequence). The CDR3 DNA follows: TGTGCCAGCAGCTTAATTGGCCTAGCGGGGGACGAGCAGTACTTC. It yields the protein CASSLIGLAGDEQYF.

The sample holds many counts of this clonotype. The rearrangement links TRBV2 to TRBJ1-3, with no clear D. V lost 3 bases and J 7 bases, leaving 19 bases between the germline ends. The CDR3 extends over 16 amino acids. From germline, CDR1 is SNHLY and CDR2 FYNNEI. The CDR3 sequence is CASSEFSRAAANTIYF. For the CDR3, the DNA is TGTGCCAGCAGTGAGTTTTCAAGGGCCGCGGCGAACACCATATATTTT.

This clonotype occurred many times. This sequence joins TRBV29-1 and TRBJ2-7, with a tentative D call TRBD1 (6 bases). Trimming stripped 3 bases from V and 7 bases from J, with 19 bases between. The CDR3 covers 14 residues. Looked up from germline, CDR1 is SQVTM and CDR2 is ANQGSEA. In DNA form, the CDR3 reads TGCAGCGTTGATAGGAACGGAAATCAGGGGGAGCAGTACTTC. Amino acid sequence: CSVDRNGNQGEQYF.

This clonotype came up a few times. A much more abundant neighbour one base away suggests this may be a read error. The CDR3 here is CASSGRLYGYTF. The CDR3 DNA sequence: TGTGCCAGCAGTGGACGGCTCTATGGCTACACCTTC. The chain couples TRBV2 to TRBJ1-2; the D is unclear. Germline loops: CDR1 SNHLY, CDR2 FYNNEI. This CDR3 spans 12 amino acids. V gave up 4 bases and J gave up 4 bases, with 7 bases separating them.